These 22 T cell receptor beta chains were all obtained from the same sample, sequenced in a study of low-dose radiotherapy and immunotherapy resistance in tumors. Stated time point: after trial treatment. Treatment reported: LDRT plus nivolumab, ipilimumab, low-dose cyclophosphamide and aspirin (RACIN trial). With a constant-region primer and a V-primer adapter, TCRs were subjected to roughly 20 PCR cycles of amplification. One entry per CDR3 protein results from TCRdb running MiXCR on the reads. The sample has about 52,000 distinct CDR3 sequences, around a third seen once. The specimen comprised PBMCs, sampled after low-dose radiotherapy plus immunotherapy. All receptors derive from a male donor with rectosigmoid adenocarcinoma.

This clonotype was recorded many times. The rearrangement joins TRBV12-3 or TRBV12-4 to TRBJ2-1; no definite D call. This CDR3 comprises 11 residues. V was shortened by 5 bases and J by 10 bases, with 9 bases between the two germline ends. The CDR3 sequence: CASSRPPEQFF. As DNA, the CDR3 is TGTGCCAGCAGTAGACCCCCGGAGCAGTTCTTC.

V usage is TRBV27 and J usage is TRBJ1-4, with D possibly being TRBD1 (6 bases). V lost 5 bases to trimming and J lost 4 bases, with 14 bases between them. The CDR3 is made up of 15 amino acids. From germline, CDR1 is MNHEY and CDR2 SMNVEV (reference sequence). The CDR3, as DNA: TGTGCCAGCAGTGGGGCGGGGGCAGATAATGAAAAACTGTTTTTT. Its protein product is CASSGAGADNEKLFF.

This chain connects TRBV5-1 to TRBJ1-4; 7 bases fit TRBD1. J gave up 6 bases and V 7 bases, and 9 bases lay outside the gene matches. The CDR3 totals 14 residues. Looked up from germline, CDR1 is SGHRS and CDR2 is YFSETQ. The CDR3 nucleotides are TGCGCCAGCGGACCGACAGGGCCGGATGAAAAACTGTTTTTT. Translated, it gives CASGPTGPDEKLFF.

The CDR3 region is CASSLARHGADTQYF. In nucleotides, the CDR3 is TGCGCCAGCAGCTTGGCCCGACATGGGGCGGATACGCAGTATTTT. The chain couples TRBV5-1 to TRBJ2-3; D possibly corresponds to TRBD1 (5 bases). Trimming removed 0 bases from V and 6 bases from J, with 14 bases in between. In germline, CDR1 is SGHRS, CDR2 YFSETQ. This CDR3 contains 15 residues.

This clonotype was seen a few times. The chain is built from TRBV5-1 and TRBJ2-7; 11 bases fit TRBD1. The J segment lost 6 bases and the V segment lost 4 bases, leaving 6 bases of the junction unmatched. Germline CDR1 SGHRS, CDR2 YFSETQ. This CDR3 region has 14 residues. The CDR3 here is CASSRGQGGREQYF. The CDR3 DNA sequence: TGCGCCAGCAGCCGGGGACAGGGGGGTCGCGAGCAGTACTTC.

The V gene is TRBV28, the J gene TRBJ1-5, with D unclear. The CDR3 spans 15 residues. Germline CDR1 is MDHEN and CDR2 is SYDVKM. V shed 3 bases and J shed 2 bases, with 11 bases lying between them. The CDR3 protein is CASSLTSGRNQPQHF. In DNA form, the CDR3 reads TGTGCCAGCAGTTTGACCTCTGGGCGCAATCAGCCCCAGCATTTT.

There are many counts of this clonotype. The chain employs TRBV7-9 and TRBJ2-4; 8 bases agree with TRBD2. CDR1 and CDR2 (germline): SEHNR, FQNEAQ (reference sequence). The CDR3 runs to 17 residues. Trimming at V came to 1 base and at J to 0 bases, leaving 5 bases not matched to a gene. This CDR3 reads CASSLVPSGLAKNIQYF. The CDR3, as DNA: TGTGCCAGCAGCTTAGTGCCTAGCGGGCTAGCCAAAAACATTCAGTACTTC. The full variable domain, rest sourced from reference TRBV7-9 and TRBJ2-4, is DTGVSQNPRHKITKRGQNVTFRCDPISEHNRLYWYRQTLGQGPEFLTYFQNEAQLEKSRLLSDRFSAERPKGSFSTLEIQRTEQGDSAMYLCASSLVPSGLAKNIQYFGAGTRLSVL.

This rearrangement joins TRBV2 to TRBJ1-4; unclear D gene. V lost 5 bases and J 3 bases, leaving 16 bases between the germline ends. This CDR3 has 16 amino acids. CDR1 is SNHLY and CDR2 is FYNNEI in the germline V gene. The chain's CDR3 is CASSPSGGRPNEKLFF. The CDR3 DNA reads TGTGCCAGCAGTCCCAGTGGCGGGCGACCTAATGAAAAACTGTTTTTT.

This clonotype was seen ten or more times. CDR3 residues: CASRARDRTEAFF. CDR3 DNA: TGTGCCAGCAGAGCCAGGGACCGCACTGAAGCTTTCTTT. This chain uses TRBV6-2 or TRBV6-3 with TRBJ1-1, with D possibly matching TRBD1 (5 bases). The germline gives CDR1 MNHEY, CDR2 SVGEGT. V was shortened by 6 bases and J by 4 bases, with 12 bases between the two germline ends. The CDR3 covers 13 residues.

This clonotype was seen many times. V is TRBV5-8 and J is TRBJ1-6, with a weak D call TRBD1 (6 bases). The germline gives CDR1 SGHTS, CDR2 YDEGEE. V shed 2 bases and J shed 2 bases, with 8 bases lying between them. This CDR3 comprises 15 residues. The chain's CDR3 is CASSLGGAYNSPLHF. The CDR3 bases are TGTGCCAGCAGCTTAGGGGGGGCCTATAATTCACCCCTCCACTTT. The full variable domain, with the rest looked up from reference TRBV5-8 and TRBJ1-6, is EAGVTQSPTHLIKTRGQQATLRCSPISGHTSVYWYQQALGLGLQFLLWYDEGEERNRGNFPPRFSGRQFPNYSSELNVNALELEDSALYLCASSLGGAYNSPLHFGNGTRLTVT.

This clonotype appeared a few times. The chain has TRBV30 and TRBJ2-6; D gene ambiguous. The germline CDR1 and CDR2 sequences are GTSNPN and SVGIG (reference sequence). Trimming shortened V by 1 base and J by 0 bases, and 4 bases separated the two germline ends. The CDR3 has 14 amino acids. The CDR3 bases are TGTGCCTGGAGTGACACCTCTGGGGCCAACGTCCTGACTTTC. It specifies CAWSDTSGANVLTF.

To note about this clonotype: At one of its ends the junction is not consistent with the germline gene, which may arise from a read error. The chain carries TRBV5-3 and TRBJ2-7; a possible D gene is TRBD1 (6 bases). TRBV5-3 is designated an ORF whose function remains uncertain. CDR3 length equals 15 residues. The CDR3 loop reads CASSLAQGSSYEQYF. CDR3 DNA sequence: TGTGCCAGCAGCTTGGCACAGGGAAGCTCCTACGAGCAGTACTTC.

The J gene is TRBJ1-1, the V gene TRBV6-1, with D possibly TRBD1 on 5 matching bases. CDR3 size: 12 residues. V lost 6 bases, J lost 5 bases, and 10 bases lay in between. Germline V gives CDR1 MNHNS, CDR2 SASEGT. The DNA of the CDR3 is TGTGCCAGCAGGGGGCCGGGAACTGAAGCTTTCTTT. It yields the protein CASRGPGTEAFF.

The gene calls are TRBV7-2 and TRBJ2-5; 9 bases align to TRBD1. V dropped 4 bases and J dropped 5; count of bases not matched to a gene: 5. Germline CDR1 and CDR2: SGHTA and FQGNSA. This CDR3 contains 14 residues. The CDR3 DNA reads TGTGCCAGCAGCTCCGGACAGGGGACGGAGACCCAGTACTTC. Translating it yields CASSSGQGTETQYF.

Many counts were recorded for this clonotype. V and J are TRBV7-2 and TRBJ1-1; D unresolved. CDR1 is SGHTA and CDR2 is FQGNSA in the germline V gene. This CDR3 has 14 amino acids. V was cut by 2 bases and J by 1 base, with 8 bases left in between. The CDR3 sequence: CASSLSTGNTEAFF. The CDR3 region has the DNA TGTGCCAGCAGCTTATCTACGGGGAACACTGAAGCTTTCTTT.

This clonotype was found many times. The gene calls are TRBV20-1 and TRBJ2-1, with TRBD2 matching over 8 bases. Trimming took 2 bases from V and 3 from J; bases not matched to a gene: 3. The CDR3 covers 14 residues. Per the germline V gene, CDR1 is DFQATT and CDR2 is SNEGSKA (reference sequence). The CDR3 DNA reads TGCAGTGCTAGAAGACTAGCGATCTACAATGAGCAGTTCTTC. Amino acids: CSARRLAIYNEQFF.

A single count supports this clonotype. The chain uses TRBV6-5 and TRBJ2-7, with 10 bases identical to TRBD1. V lost 6 bases to trimming and J lost 2 bases; unmatched junction nucleotides: 7. CDR1 and CDR2 from the germline V gene are MNHEY and SVGAGI. The CDR3 is 15 residues long. CDR3 DNA: TGTGCCAGCAGGTACCGGGACAGGGGCACCTACGAGCAGTACTTC. Translation: CASRYRDRGTYEQYF.

Only one count was recorded for this clonotype. The chain employs TRBV2 and TRBJ1-3; no reliable D call. This CDR3 spans 19 amino acids. The V end was cut by 0 bases, the J end by 0 bases, with 18 bases between. The germline V gene encodes CDR1 SNHLY and CDR2 FYNNEI. The CDR3 bases are TGTGCCAGCAGTGAAGCCCGCGCCCCGCGGCTTTACTCTGGAAACACCATATATTTT. As protein: CASSEARAPRLYSGNTIYF.

This clonotype was seen just once. A much larger clone differs by one base, so this may be a read error. The gene calls are TRBV6-6 and TRBJ2-3, with TRBD1 identical over 7 bases. Germline CDR1 reads MNHNY; CDR2 reads SVGAGI (reference sequence). This CDR3 is 16 amino acids long. The trim removed 2 bases at V and 2 bases at J, leaving 7 bases unmatched. The CDR3 DNA reads TGTGCCAGCAGTTACGGACAGGAGACTTCCACAGATACGCAGTATTTT. It translates to CASSYGQETSTDTQYF.

The rearrangement joins TRBV6-5 to TRBJ2-1, with no clear D. The CDR3 has 14 amino acids. CDR1 and CDR2 from the germline V gene are MNHEY and SVGAGI. The germline V and J ends were trimmed by 0 bases and 9 bases, with 12 bases remaining between them. For the CDR3, the DNA is TGTGCCAGCAGTTACTCGAGTCAGAAGACTGAGCAGTTCTTC. Protein: CASSYSSQKTEQFF.

This clonotype has a handful of counts. V and J are TRBV12-5 and TRBJ1-1; TRBD1 matches at 7 bases. Germline-derived CDR1 and CDR2 are LGHNT and FRNRAP. The junction had 10 bases not matched to a gene; V was cut back by 3 bases and J by 0 bases. The CDR3 extends over 17 amino acids. The CDR3 spells CASGFGTENFMNTEAFF. Here the CDR3 DNA reads TGTGCTAGTGGTTTCGGGACAGAAAACTTCATGAACACTGAAGCTTTCTTT.

This clonotype was counted ten times or more. The rearrangement joins TRBV24-1 to TRBJ1-5; D possibly corresponds to TRBD1 (5 bases). The CDR3 loop spans 19 amino acids. V was clipped by 4 bases and J by 2 bases, with 23 bases between them. Germline CDR1 and CDR2: KGHDR and SFDVKD. CDR3 nucleotide sequence: TGTGCCACCAGTGACAGTTCTGTCCAGGGCAGAAGGCGCAATCAGCCCCAGCATTTT. Translated, it gives CATSDSSVQGRRRNQPQHF.